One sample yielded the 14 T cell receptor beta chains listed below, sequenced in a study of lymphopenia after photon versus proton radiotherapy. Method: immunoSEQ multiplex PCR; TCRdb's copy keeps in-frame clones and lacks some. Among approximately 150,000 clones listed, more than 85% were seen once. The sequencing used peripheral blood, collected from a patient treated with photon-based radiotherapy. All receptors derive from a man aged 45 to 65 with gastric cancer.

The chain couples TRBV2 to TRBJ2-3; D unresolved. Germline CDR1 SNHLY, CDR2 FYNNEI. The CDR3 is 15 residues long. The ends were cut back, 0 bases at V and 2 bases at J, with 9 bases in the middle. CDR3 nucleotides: TGTGCCAGCAGTGAAGCAGGGCTGAACACAGATACGCAGTATTTT. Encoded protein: CASSEAGLNTDTQYF.

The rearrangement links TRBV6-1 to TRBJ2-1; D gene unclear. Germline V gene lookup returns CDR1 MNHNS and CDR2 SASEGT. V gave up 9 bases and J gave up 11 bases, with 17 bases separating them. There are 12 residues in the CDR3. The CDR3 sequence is CASQIEWGKQFF. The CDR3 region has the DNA TGTGCCAGTCAGATCGAATGGGGAAAGCAGTTCTTC.

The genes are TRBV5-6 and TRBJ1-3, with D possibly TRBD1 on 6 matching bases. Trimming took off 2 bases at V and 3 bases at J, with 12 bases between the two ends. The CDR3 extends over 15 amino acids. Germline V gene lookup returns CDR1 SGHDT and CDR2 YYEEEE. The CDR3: CASSFRGSYGNTIYF. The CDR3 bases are TGTGCCAGCAGCTTCAGGGGATCGTATGGAAACACCATATATTTT.

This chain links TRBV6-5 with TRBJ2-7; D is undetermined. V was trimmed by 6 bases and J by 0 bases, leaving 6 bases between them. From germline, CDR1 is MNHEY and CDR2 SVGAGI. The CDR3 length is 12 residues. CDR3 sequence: CASRNPSYEQYF. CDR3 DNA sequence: TGTGCCAGCAGAAATCCCTCCTACGAGCAGTACTTC.

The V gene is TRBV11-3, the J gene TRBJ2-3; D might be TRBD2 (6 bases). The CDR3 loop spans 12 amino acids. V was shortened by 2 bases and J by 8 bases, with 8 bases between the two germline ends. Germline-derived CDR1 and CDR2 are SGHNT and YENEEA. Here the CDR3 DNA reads TGTGCCAGCAGCTTACAGGGAGGTACGCAGTATTTT. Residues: CASSLQGGTQYF.

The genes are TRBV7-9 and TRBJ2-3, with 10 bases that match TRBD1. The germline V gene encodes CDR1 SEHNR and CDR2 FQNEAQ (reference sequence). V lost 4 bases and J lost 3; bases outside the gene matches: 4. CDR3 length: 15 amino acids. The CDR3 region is CASSSGTGVTDTQYF. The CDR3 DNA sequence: TGTGCCAGCAGCTCCGGGACAGGGGTAACAGATACGCAGTATTTT.

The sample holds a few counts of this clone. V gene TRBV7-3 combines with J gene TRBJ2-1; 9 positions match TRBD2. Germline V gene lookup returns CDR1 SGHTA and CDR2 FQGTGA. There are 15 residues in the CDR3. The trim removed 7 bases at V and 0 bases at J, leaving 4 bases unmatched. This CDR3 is CASTYSGSSYNEQFF. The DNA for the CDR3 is TGTGCCAGCACCTATAGCGGGAGCTCCTACAATGAGCAGTTCTTC.

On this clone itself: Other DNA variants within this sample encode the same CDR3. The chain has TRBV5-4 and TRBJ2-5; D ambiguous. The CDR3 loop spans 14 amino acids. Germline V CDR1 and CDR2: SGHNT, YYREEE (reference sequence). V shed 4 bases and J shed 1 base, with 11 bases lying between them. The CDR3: CASSVGGSQETQYF. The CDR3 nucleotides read TGTGCCAGCAGCGTCGGTGGTAGCCAAGAGACCCAGTACTTC. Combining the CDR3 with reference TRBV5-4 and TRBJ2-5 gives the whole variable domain ETGVTQSPTHLIKTRGQQVTLRCSSQSGHNTVSWYQQALGQGPQFIFQYYREEENGRGNFPPRFSGLQFPNYSSELNVNALELDDSALYLCASSVGGSQETQYFGPGTRLLVL.

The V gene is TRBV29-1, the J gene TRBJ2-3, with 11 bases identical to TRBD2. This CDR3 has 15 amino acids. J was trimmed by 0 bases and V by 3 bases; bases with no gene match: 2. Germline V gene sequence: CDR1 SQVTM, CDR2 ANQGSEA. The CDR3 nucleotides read TGCAGCGTTGAGGTAGCGGGAGGGAGCACAGATACGCAGTATTTT. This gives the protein CSVEVAGGSTDTQYF.

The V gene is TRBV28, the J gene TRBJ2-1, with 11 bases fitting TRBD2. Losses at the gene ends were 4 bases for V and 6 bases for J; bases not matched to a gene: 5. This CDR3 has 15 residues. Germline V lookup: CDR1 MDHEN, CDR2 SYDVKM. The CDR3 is CASSSTSGGSNEQFF. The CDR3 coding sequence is TGTGCCAGCAGTTCAACTAGCGGGGGCTCCAATGAGCAGTTCTTC.

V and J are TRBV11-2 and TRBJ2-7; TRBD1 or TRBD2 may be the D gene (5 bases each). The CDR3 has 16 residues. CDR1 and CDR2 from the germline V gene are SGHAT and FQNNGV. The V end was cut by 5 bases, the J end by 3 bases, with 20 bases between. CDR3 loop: CASSPGFPRDLYEQYF. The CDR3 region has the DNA TGTGCCAGCAGCCCAGGGTTCCCCAGGGACCTCTACGAGCAGTACTTC. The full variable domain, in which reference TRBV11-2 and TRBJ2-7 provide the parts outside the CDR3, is EAGVAQSPRYKIIEKRQSVAFWCNPISGHATLYWYQQILGQGPKLLIQFQNNGVVDDSQLPKDRFSAERLKGVDSTLKIQPAKLEDSAVYLCASSPGFPRDLYEQYFGPGTRLTVT.

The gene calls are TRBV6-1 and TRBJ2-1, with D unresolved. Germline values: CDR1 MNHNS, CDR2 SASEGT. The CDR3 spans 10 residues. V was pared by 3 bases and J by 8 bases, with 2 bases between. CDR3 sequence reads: CASSDYEQFF. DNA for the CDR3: TGTGCCAGCAGTGATTATGAGCAGTTCTTC.

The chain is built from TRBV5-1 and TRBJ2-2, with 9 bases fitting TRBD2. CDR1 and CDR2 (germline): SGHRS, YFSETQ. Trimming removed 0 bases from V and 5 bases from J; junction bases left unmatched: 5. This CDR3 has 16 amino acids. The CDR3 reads CASSLEGTSKTGELFF. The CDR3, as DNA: TGCGCCAGCAGCTTGGAGGGGACTAGCAAAACCGGGGAGCTGTTTTTT.

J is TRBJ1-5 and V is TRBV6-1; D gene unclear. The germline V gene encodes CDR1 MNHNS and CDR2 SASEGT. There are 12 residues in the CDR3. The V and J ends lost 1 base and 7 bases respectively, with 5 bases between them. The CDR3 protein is CASSEVKQPQHF. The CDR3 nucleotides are TGTGCCAGCAGTGAAGTTAAGCAGCCCCAGCATTTT.